The next 28 T cell receptor beta chains were all read from a single sample in a study of OX40 agonist ivuxolimab in advanced cancers. Data came from immunoSEQ multiplex PCR; TCRdb stores just in-frame clones and leaves some out. The table includes about 74,000 clones, 85% to 90% detected once. Sequences were derived from CD4+ or CD8+ T cells sorted from blood, sampled in a trial of the OX40 agonist ivuxolimab. These receptor sequences come from an adult with an advanced solid tumor such as melanoma, head and neck, liver or kidney cancer.

The CDR3 DNA reads TGTGCCAGCAGCCTTGGACAACTTGGGACAGATACGCAGTATTTT. Translating gives CASSLGQLGTDTQYF. The chain uses TRBV9 and TRBJ2-3, with D possibly being TRBD1 (5 bases). The CDR3 length is 15 residues. With 4 bases removed from V and 3 bases from J, the gap between germline ends came to 15 bases. Germline loops: CDR1 SGDLS, CDR2 YYNGEE. Supplemented by reference TRBV9 and TRBJ2-3, the full variable domain reads DSGVTQTPKHLITATGQRVTLRCSPRSGDLSVYWYQQSLDQGLQFLIQYYNGEERAKGNILERFSAQQFPDLHSELNLSSLELGDSALYFCASSLGQLGTDTQYFGPGTRLTVL.

The V call is TRBV11-2, the J call TRBJ2-7; 8 bases align to TRBD2. The CDR3 consists of 16 residues. The V and J ends lost 3 bases and 0 bases, in that order; junction bases with no gene match: 7. Germline assignment: CDR1 SGHAT and CDR2 FQNNGV. Written as DNA, the CDR3 is TGTGCCAGCAGCTTTACGGGAGGGATTAGCTCCTACGAGCAGTACTTC. Protein sequence: CASSFTGGISSYEQYF. The whole variable domain, filled in from reference TRBV11-2 and TRBJ2-7, reads EAGVAQSPRYKIIEKRQSVAFWCNPISGHATLYWYQQILGQGPKLLIQFQNNGVVDDSQLPKDRFSAERLKGVDSTLKIQPAKLEDSAVYLCASSFTGGISSYEQYFGPGTRLTVT.

The chain is built from TRBV10-2 and TRBJ2-2, with TRBD1 matching 10 bases. The CDR3 contains 15 residues. The V gene end was trimmed by 7 bases and the J gene end by 6 bases; junction bases not matched to a gene: 8. The germline gives CDR1 WSHSY, CDR2 SAAADI. CDR3 in amino acids: CASKNGGTGAGELFF. The CDR3 DNA is TGCGCCAGCAAGAATGGTGGGACAGGGGCCGGGGAGCTGTTTTTT.

CDR3 protein: CASSVVAGVEQFF. The CDR3 DNA reads TGTGCCAGCAGCGTAGTAGCGGGAGTTGAGCAGTTCTTC. V and J are TRBV9 and TRBJ2-1; 9 bases agree with TRBD2. The CDR3 contains 13 residues. Germline CDR1 is SGDLS and CDR2 is YYNGEE. J lost 9 bases, V lost 0 bases, and 1 base had no gene match.

The V and J genes are TRBV5-4 and TRBJ2-2, with 11 bases fitting TRBD2. CDR3 length equals 17 residues. J lost 7 bases, V lost 3 bases, and 11 bases had no gene match. Germline CDR1 SGHNT, CDR2 YYREEE (reference sequence). CDR3 loop: CASSSRLAGPRGGELFF. The CDR3 DNA follows: TGTGCCAGCAGCTCTCGACTAGCGGGACCTAGGGGCGGGGAGCTGTTTTTT.

The rearrangement joins TRBV10-3 to TRBJ2-7; 10 positions match TRBD1. The CDR3 length is 17 residues. Germline V CDR1 and CDR2: ENHRY, SYGVKD. V shed 1 base and J 2 bases; nucleotides not matched to a gene: 8. CDR3 residues: CAISEYPGQGIPYEQYF. Here the CDR3 DNA reads TGTGCCATCAGTGAGTATCCGGGACAGGGGATCCCCTACGAGCAGTACTTC.

The chain joins TRBV4-3 to TRBJ2-3, with 9 positions matching TRBD2. V lost 3 bases, J lost 2 bases, and 6 bases stayed unmatched. The CDR3 has 16 amino acids. Germline V gene data show CDR1 as LGHNA and CDR2 as YSLEER. CDR3 sequence: CASSHLSGRTTDTQYF. The CDR3 DNA is TGCGCCAGCAGCCACCTAAGCGGGAGGACCACAGATACGCAGTATTTT.

The V gene is TRBV10-3, the J gene TRBJ2-3; D gene unclear. The CDR3 has 15 residues. V lost 0 bases, J lost 2 bases, and 9 bases lay in between. Germline CDR1 reads ENHRY; CDR2 reads SYGVKD. For the CDR3, the DNA is TGTGCCATCAGTGAGTCGGAAGGGCCCACAGATACGCAGTATTTT. Its translation: CAISESEGPTDTQYF.

V is TRBV6-6 and J is TRBJ1-1, with D uncertain. The V and J ends lost 4 bases and 0 bases respectively, with 12 bases between them. This CDR3 spans 15 amino acids. In germline, CDR1 is MNHNY, CDR2 SVGAGI (reference sequence). The CDR3 DNA reads TGTGCCAGCAGTTCCCGACGGAGTTTGAACACTGAAGCTTTCTTT. As protein: CASSSRRSLNTEAFF.

The chain carries TRBV28 and TRBJ1-5; D uncertain. Germline V CDR1 and CDR2: MDHEN, SYDVKM. V was trimmed by 5 bases and J by 2 bases, leaving 10 bases between them. The CDR3 sequence is 14 residues long. CDR3 sequence reads: CASSARLGNQPQHF. The CDR3 coding sequence is TGTGCCAGCAGTGCGCGACTTGGCAATCAGCCCCAGCATTTT. The full variable domain, completed using reference TRBV28 and TRBJ1-5, is DVKVTQSSRYLVKRTGEKVFLECVQDMDHENMFWYRQDPGLGLRLIYFSYDVKMKEKGDIPEGYSVSREKKERFSLILESASTNQTSMYLCASSARLGNQPQHFGDGTRLSIL.

V and J are TRBV19 and TRBJ1-5; D call uncertain. The CDR3 consists of 14 residues. Trimming cost V 0 bases and J 6 bases, with 9 bases left between them. CDR1 LNHDA and CDR2 SQIVND come from the germline V gene (reference sequence). The CDR3 here is CASSIEGSGQPQHF. The CDR3 DNA follows: TGTGCCAGTAGTATAGAGGGGTCCGGTCAGCCCCAGCATTTT.

A single count supports this clone. This chain links TRBV27 with TRBJ1-5, with a weak D call TRBD1 (5 bases). The germline gives CDR1 MNHEY, CDR2 SMNVEV (reference sequence). Trimming took off 8 bases at V and 4 bases at J, with 12 bases between the two ends. CDR3 length equals 13 residues. The CDR3 sequence is CASRKTDNQPQHF. The DNA for the CDR3 is TGTGCCAGCCGTAAGACAGATAATCAGCCCCAGCATTTT.

This chain links TRBV6-1 with TRBJ2-1; 10 bases match TRBD2. V was pared by 8 bases and J by 6 bases, with 7 bases of the junction left unmatched. Germline V gene lookup returns CDR1 MNHNS and CDR2 SASEGT. This CDR3 is 14 amino acids long. CDR3 loop: CASPPSGRGNEQFF. The DNA for the CDR3 is TGTGCCAGCCCCCCGAGCGGGAGGGGCAATGAGCAGTTCTTC.

This chain joins TRBV4-1 and TRBJ2-7; D possibly uses TRBD1 or TRBD2 (5 bases each). Trimming took 4 bases from V and 3 from J, leaving 10 bases between them. CDR1 is MGHRA and CDR2 is YSYEKL in the germline V gene. This CDR3 has 13 amino acids. The CDR3 nucleotides are TGCGCCAGCAGCCGGGACCTCAACTACGAGCAGTACTTC. It yields the protein CASSRDLNYEQYF.

Comment on this clone: The same CDR3 is also encoded by other DNA sequences in this sample. This chain uses TRBV15 with TRBJ1-2; D is undetermined. CDR3 length equals 13 residues. V was cut by 1 base and J by 7 bases, with 10 bases left in between. The germline V gene encodes CDR1 LNHNV and CDR2 YYDKDF (reference sequence). CDR3: CATSRAGKGGYTF. The CDR3 DNA follows: TGTGCCACCAGCAGAGCCGGGAAGGGTGGCTACACCTTC.

The V call is TRBV28, the J call TRBJ2-3; D not resolved. The germline gives CDR1 MDHEN, CDR2 SYDVKM. Trimming took off 6 bases at V and 2 bases at J, with 3 bases between the two ends. The CDR3 loop spans 11 amino acids. The CDR3 DNA reads TGTGCCAGCAGGGTCACAGATACGCAGTATTTT. Amino acid sequence: CASRVTDTQYF.

This chain uses TRBV28 with TRBJ1-5; D gene ambiguous. From germline, CDR1 is MDHEN and CDR2 SYDVKM. CDR3 length: 18 amino acids. Between the trimmed V and J ends, which lost 1 base and 5 bases, there was a span of 21 bases. CDR3 residues: CASSLSPGLGSLDQPQHF. CDR3 nucleotide sequence: TGTGCCAGCAGTTTATCCCCCGGTCTGGGGTCCCTCGATCAGCCCCAGCATTTT.

About this clone: The same CDR3 also results from other DNA sequences found in this sample. The chain has TRBV28 and TRBJ1-1, with TRBD1 identical over 7 bases. Germline-derived CDR1 and CDR2 are MDHEN and SYDVKM. After removal of 5 bases from V and 4 bases from J, the junction contained 13 bases not matched to a gene. The CDR3 is 16 residues long. CDR3 bases: TGTGCCAGCAGTCCCAGCAGGGGGGCATCCCTCACTGAAGCTTTCTTT. Protein: CASSPSRGASLTEAFF.

The genes are TRBV27 and TRBJ2-1; D possibly uses TRBD1 or TRBD2 (6 bases each). V was cut by 3 bases and J by 5 bases, with 17 bases left in between. The CDR3 loop spans 16 amino acids. From germline, CDR1 is MNHEY and CDR2 SMNVEV (reference sequence). The CDR3 nucleotides are TGTGCCAGCAGTTTGCCCGGAGGGGGGTTTAACAATGAGCAGTTCTTC. Translating it yields CASSLPGGGFNNEQFF.

The chain has TRBV27 and TRBJ2-7; either TRBD1 or TRBD2 may supply D (5 bases each). Germline V gives CDR1 MNHEY, CDR2 SMNVEV (reference sequence). The V gene lost 7 bases and the J gene lost 7 bases, with 23 bases spanning the gap. This CDR3 spans 15 amino acids. CDR3 bases: TGTGCCAGCACCCCCTCGGGGACCTTTTTTTCGGAGCAGTACTTC. As protein: CASTPSGTFFSEQYF.

The chain is built from TRBV4-3 and TRBJ2-2; D gene unclear. The V gene's germline CDR1 is LGHNA and CDR2 YSLEER. The CDR3 spans 15 residues. The ends were cut back, 0 bases at V and 6 bases at J, with 11 bases in the middle. The CDR3 DNA reads TGCGCCAGCAGCCAAGACCCGGTCCCACCCGGGGAGCTGTTTTTT. Translated: CASSQDPVPPGELFF.

The chain couples TRBV27 to TRBJ2-2; D uncertain. Germline-derived CDR1 and CDR2 are MNHEY and SMNVEV (reference sequence). Trimming cost V 11 bases and J 3 bases, with 25 bases left between them. CDR3 length equals 17 residues. The CDR3 loop is CAPVQAMVGRHTGELFF. DNA of the CDR3: TGTGCCCCAGTCCAGGCGATGGTGGGTCGTCACACCGGGGAGCTGTTTTTT.

The chain joins TRBV5-1 to TRBJ1-2; D perhaps matches TRBD1 (6 bases). CDR1 is SGHRS, CDR2 YFSETQ, per germline. V was clipped by 4 bases and J by 0 bases, with 22 bases between them. The CDR3 consists of 18 residues. In DNA, the CDR3 is TGCGCCAGCAGCCTTGCCCCAACTACAGGGTTGACTAACTATGGCTACACCTTC. This codes for CASSLAPTTGLTNYGYTF.

This sequence joins TRBV7-9 and TRBJ2-7; no clear D gene. Trimming cost V 0 bases and J 1 base, with 7 bases left between them. This CDR3 is built from 14 residues. CDR1 is SEHNR and CDR2 is FQNEAQ in the germline V gene (reference sequence). The CDR3 coding sequence is TGTGCCAGCAGCTTAGCTGGTAGATCCTACGAGCAGTACTTC. It is translated as CASSLAGRSYEQYF. The variable domain in full, completed from reference TRBV7-9 and TRBJ2-7, reads DTGVSQNPRHKITKRGQNVTFRCDPISEHNRLYWYRQTLGQGPEFLTYFQNEAQLEKSRLLSDRFSAERPKGSFSTLEIQRTEQGDSAMYLCASSLAGRSYEQYFGPGTRLTVT.

The chain employs TRBV6-6 and TRBJ1-3; 8 bases align to TRBD1. V was pared by 0 bases and J by 9 bases, with 7 bases of the junction left unmatched. The CDR3 runs 15 residues. Germline V gives CDR1 MNHNY, CDR2 SVGAGI (reference sequence). DNA for the CDR3: TGTGCCAGCAGTTACTCGCGGACAGGGTACACCACCATATATTTT. Amino acids: CASSYSRTGYTTIYF.

A note on this clone: The sample has other DNA sequences that encode this CDR3 too. The rearrangement joins TRBV18 to TRBJ1-2; D may be TRBD1 (5 bases). V was pared by 3 bases and J by 3 bases, with 8 bases between. Germline values: CDR1 KGHSH, CDR2 LQKENI. This CDR3 comprises 13 residues. The CDR3 bases are TGTGCCAGCTCACCCGACAGAGACTATGGCTACACCTTC. It yields the protein CASSPDRDYGYTF. The complete variable domain, with remaining parts taken from reference TRBV18 and TRBJ1-2, reads NAGVMQNPRHLVRRRGQEARLRCSPMKGHSHVYWYRQLPEEGLKFMVYLQKENIIDESGMPKERFSAEFPKEGPSILRIQQVVRGDSAAYFCASSPDRDYGYTFGSGTRLTVV.

The V call is TRBV7-3, the J call TRBJ2-2; 8 bases are a match to TRBD2. Germline CDR1 SGHTA, CDR2 FQGTGA. The length of the CDR3 is 15 residues. V trimming: 6 bases; J trimming: 2 bases; junction bases outside the gene matches: 5. This CDR3 reads CASRTGTRNTGELFF. DNA for the CDR3: TGTGCCAGCAGGACCGGGACTAGAAACACCGGGGAGCTGTTTTTT.

A note on this clone: In the same sample, other DNA sequences code for this CDR3. The chain joins TRBV30 to TRBJ1-2; tentative D call: TRBD1 (5 bases). V lost 3 bases to trimming and J lost 8 bases, with 22 bases between them. This CDR3 is 15 amino acids long. The germline CDR1 and CDR2 sequences are GTSNPN and SVGIG (reference sequence). The CDR3 loop reads CAWRWGRGIMKGYTF. The CDR3 region has the DNA TGTGCCTGGAGATGGGGACGGGGGATTATGAAAGGCTACACCTTC.